This T cell receptor (beta chain) was found in a study of blood T cell repertoires in COVID-19. Germline V CDR1 and CDR2: SGDLS, YYNGEE. Trimming cost V 3 bases and J 5 bases, with 17 bases left between them. The CDR3 is 15 residues long. Repertoires were generated with immunoSEQ multiplex PCR, while TCRdb's copy carries only in-frame clones and drops some. This sample carries around 140,000 clones, around 83% of them seen once, and the ten largest clones take about a tenth. V is TRBV9 and J is TRBJ1-1; possible D gene TRBD1, 5 bases. Sequencing was carried out using peripheral blood. The receptor comes from a man aged 55-75 years with active or convalescent COVID-19. CDR3 DNA: TGTGCCAGCAGCGCAAACGGGGGGAGTGGAACTGAAGCTTTCTTT. Residues: CASSANGGSGTEAFF.